Below, one TCR beta chain is given with its context. These data originate in a study of blood T cell repertoires in COVID-19. Per the germline V gene, CDR1 is SGHRS and CDR2 is YFSETQ. The CDR3 covers 15 residues. Trimming at V came to 6 bases and at J to 3 bases, leaving 8 bases not matched to a gene. The protocol was immunoSEQ multiplex PCR, while the TCRdb copy is restricted to in-frame clones and leaves out a portion. The sample lists 310,000 or so clones, approximately 88% occurring once. The specimen sequenced was peripheral blood. The rearrangement links TRBV5-1 to TRBJ2-1; 8 nucleotides agree with TRBD1. The sequence derives from a woman between 45 and 65 years old with active or convalescent COVID-19. CDR3 nucleotides: TGCGCCAGCAACCTTTGGACAGGGATCTACAATGAGCAGTTCTTC. This sequence encodes CASNLWTGIYNEQFF. Full variable domain (missing parts from reference TRBV5-1 and TRBJ2-1): KAGVTQTPRYLIKTRGQQVTLSCSPISGHRSVSWYQQTPGQGLQFLFEYFSETQRNKGNFPGRFSGRQFSNSRSEMNVSTLELGDSALYLCASNLWTGIYNEQFFGPGTRLTVL.